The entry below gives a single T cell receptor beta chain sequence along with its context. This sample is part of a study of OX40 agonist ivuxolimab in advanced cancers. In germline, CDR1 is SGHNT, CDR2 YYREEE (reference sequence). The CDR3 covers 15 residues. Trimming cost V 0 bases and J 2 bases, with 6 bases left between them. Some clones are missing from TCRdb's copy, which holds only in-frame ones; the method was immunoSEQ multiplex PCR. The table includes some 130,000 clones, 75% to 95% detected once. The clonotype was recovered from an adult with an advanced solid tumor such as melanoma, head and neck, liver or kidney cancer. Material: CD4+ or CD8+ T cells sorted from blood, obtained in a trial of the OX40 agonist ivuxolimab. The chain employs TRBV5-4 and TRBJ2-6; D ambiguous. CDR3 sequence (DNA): TGTGCCAGCAGCTTGGAGGCGCCTGGGGCCAACGTCCTGACTTTC. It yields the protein CASSLEAPGANVLTF.